Described below is a single T cell receptor (beta chain) sequence and its context. Its antigen is unidentified. Naive, central memory, regulatory and stem cell-like memory cells within the CD4+ compartment were sorted using CD45RO/CCR7/CD25/CD127/CD95/CD27. The CDR3 has 15 amino acids. CDR1 is SGDLS, CDR2 YYNGEE, per germline. Losses at the gene ends were 3 bases for V and 6 bases for J; bases not matched to a gene: 9. These data belong to a study of beta chain features in type 1 diabetes. Looking at the study overall: Patients and healthy donors were similar in age, gender and cell yields.

Study-level findings and limits: A moderate, significant TCRB CDR3 shortening appeared in type 1 diabetes across four CD4+ subsets. Compared to healthy donors, patients appeared to have naive, central memory and Treg TCRB repertoires that were more alike.

Isolated RNA was reverse transcribed in full, so expressed TCRB transcripts were sequenced. The data were produced by immunoSEQ multiplex PCR, yet TCRdb's version contains in-frame clones alone and is incomplete. Here the sample spans around 150,000 clones, 9% to 12% being singletons. Material: central memory CD4+ T cells from blood. The chain couples TRBV9 to TRBJ2-7, with 10 positions matching TRBD2. The clonotype was recovered from a man aged 25-45 years with type 1 diabetes. CDR3 nucleotide sequence: TGTGCCAGCAGCGGAATGGCTAGCGGGAGCGGCGAGCAGTACTTC. This translates into CASSGMASGSGEQYF.